Each of the 24 T cell receptor beta chains below was sequenced from the same sample in a study of technical replicates of blood from a handful of donors. Measured with immunoSEQ multiplex PCR; TCRdb has only the in-frame clones, and not every one. The repertoire includes about 62,000 clones, approximately 87% of them detected once, and roughly 4.8% sits in the top ten. Sequencing input: PBMCs. The receptors here all came from a human donor in good health. Some clones in this sample may be carry-over from other donors' samples.

The chain carries TRBV30 and TRBJ1-2; D gene ambiguous. In germline, CDR1 is GTSNPN, CDR2 SVGIG (reference sequence). Trimming removed 2 bases at V and 4 bases at J, with 14 bases between. The CDR3 extends over 14 amino acids. CDR3 in amino acids: CAWSWRLSVYGYTF. CDR3 nucleotide sequence: TGTGCCTGGAGTTGGAGGCTCTCGGTCTATGGCTACACCTTC.

J is TRBJ2-2 and V is TRBV25-1; D perhaps matches TRBD2 (6 bases). Trimming took off 4 bases at V and 4 bases at J, with 13 bases between the two ends. The CDR3 has 15 amino acids. CDR1 MGHDK and CDR2 SYGVNS come from the germline V gene. CDR3 bases: TGTGCCAGCAGTGTCGAGCGGGTTAGCACCGGGGAGCTGTTTTTT. Protein product: CASSVERVSTGELFF.

The chain has TRBV10-2 and TRBJ1-1; 9 bases agree with TRBD1. Germline V lookup: CDR1 WSHSY, CDR2 SAAADI. V dropped 5 bases and J dropped 3; count of bases not matched to a gene: 4. The CDR3 contains 14 residues. CDR3 in amino acids: CASSWTGVDTEAFF. CDR3 in DNA: TGCGCCAGCAGTTGGACAGGGGTTGACACTGAAGCTTTCTTT.

This rearrangement joins TRBV15 to TRBJ2-1; 14 bases align to TRBD2. V dropped 1 base and J dropped 9; count of bases not matched to a gene: 8. This CDR3 has 17 amino acids. Germline V gene sequence: CDR1 LNHNV, CDR2 YYDKDF (reference sequence). As DNA, the CDR3 is TGTGCCACCAGCAGAGTTTTCGGGACTAGCGGGAGTATTGAGCAGTTCTTC. It encodes CATSRVFGTSGSIEQFF.

The J gene is TRBJ1-1, the V gene TRBV7-9; 9 bases match TRBD1. The CDR3 is 14 amino acids. V gave up 6 bases and J gave up 3 bases; unmatched junction bases: 5. Looked up from germline, CDR1 is SEHNR and CDR2 is FQNEAQ (reference sequence). The CDR3 spells CASSPTGGDTEAFF. CDR3 in DNA: TGTGCCAGCAGTCCGACAGGGGGTGACACTGAAGCTTTCTTT. Combining the CDR3 with reference TRBV7-9 and TRBJ1-1 gives the whole variable domain DTGVSQNPRHKITKRGQNVTFRCDPISEHNRLYWYRQTLGQGPEFLTYFQNEAQLEKSRLLSDRFSAERPKGSFSTLEIQRTEQGDSAMYLCASSPTGGDTEAFFGQGTRLTVV.

CDR3 nucleotide sequence: TGCGCCAGCAGCCAAGAGGGGTTAGCGGGGGAGCTCTCCTACGAGCAGTACTTC. This encodes CASSQEGLAGELSYEQYF. The chain employs TRBV4-3 and TRBJ2-7; 9 bases are a match to TRBD2. This CDR3 is built from 18 residues. The V and J ends lost 0 bases and 0 bases, in that order; junction bases with no gene match: 9. The germline gives CDR1 LGHNA, CDR2 YSLEER.

The chain carries TRBV4-3 and TRBJ1-2, with unresolved D. Trimming took 0 bases from V and 2 from J, leaving 10 bases between them. The CDR3 spans 15 residues. The germline V gene has CDR1 LGHNA and CDR2 YSLEER. CDR3 region: CASSQDFISNYGYTF. CDR3 DNA sequence: TGCGCCAGCAGCCAAGACTTTATTTCCAACTATGGCTACACCTTC.

V and J are TRBV18 and TRBJ1-1; D is perhaps TRBD1 (6 bases). V gave up 3 bases and J gave up 0 bases, with 11 bases separating them. This CDR3 has 15 amino acids. Germline V gives CDR1 KGHSH, CDR2 LQKENI. CDR3 nucleotides: TGTGCCAGCTCACCCGCGACAGGCATGAACACTGAAGCTTTCTTT. It encodes CASSPATGMNTEAFF.

With regard to this clone: One end of the junction fails to match germline, which may point to a read error. The J gene is TRBJ1-5, the V gene TRBV10-3; the D is unclear. The CDR3 extends over 12 amino acids. Looked up from germline, CDR1 is ENHRY and CDR2 is SYGVKD. In nucleotides, the CDR3 is TGTGCCATCAGGGATAGCGATCAGCCCCAGCATTTT. Protein: CAIRDSDQPQHF.

The V and J genes are TRBV11-2 and TRBJ2-7; TRBD2 agrees at 8 bases. The trim removed 4 bases at V and 7 bases at J, leaving 15 bases unmatched. Germline CDR1 and CDR2: SGHAT and FQNNGV. The CDR3 length is 16 residues. The CDR3 protein is CASSSGPRGVGVEQYF. The CDR3 coding sequence is TGTGCCAGCAGCTCCGGACCGCGGGGGGTAGGTGTGGAGCAGTACTTC.

The rearrangement links TRBV10-3 to TRBJ2-7; TRBD2 aligns across 7 bases. Germline V CDR1 and CDR2: ENHRY, SYGVKD. V lost 9 bases and J lost 0; bases outside the gene matches: 5. The CDR3 runs to 13 residues. The CDR3 reads CAISSGSSYEQYF. The DNA for the CDR3 is TGTGCCATTTCTAGCGGAAGCTCCTACGAGCAGTACTTC.

The chain employs TRBV7-2 and TRBJ2-1; TRBD2 is a possible D gene (5 bases). Trimming took off 1 base at V and 8 bases at J, with 12 bases between the two ends. This CDR3 has 14 residues. Germline CDR1 is SGHTA and CDR2 is FQGNSA. CDR3 in amino acids: CASSLGTWGDEQFF. CDR3 DNA: TGTGCCAGCAGCTTAGGAACTTGGGGAGATGAGCAGTTCTTC.

The genes are TRBV6-1 and TRBJ2-1; weak D call: TRBD1 (5 bases). The CDR3 loop spans 14 amino acids. With 1 base removed from V and 7 bases from J, the gap between germline ends came to 11 bases. CDR1 and CDR2 from the germline V gene are MNHNS and SASEGT. The CDR3 bases are TGTGCCAGCAGTGAAGGGTCCAACAGGAATGAGCAGTTCTTC. This encodes CASSEGSNRNEQFF.

The chain couples TRBV30 to TRBJ2-3; D gene ambiguous. The CDR3 has 13 amino acids. The V and J ends lost 3 bases and 4 bases respectively, with 11 bases between them. The germline CDR1 and CDR2 sequences are GTSNPN and SVGIG (reference sequence). The chain's CDR3 is CAWRSGAADTQYF. CDR3 nucleotide sequence: TGTGCCTGGAGATCCGGAGCAGCAGATACGCAGTATTTT.

The chain uses TRBV7-8 and TRBJ1-1; D is ambiguous. CDR3 length equals 16 residues. The germline CDR1 and CDR2 sequences are SGHVS and FQNEAQ. Trimming cost V 5 bases and J 0 bases, with 16 bases left between them. CDR3 in amino acids: CASSPRERMMNTEAFF. DNA for the CDR3: TGTGCCAGCAGCCCTAGAGAGAGGATGATGAACACTGAAGCTTTCTTT. Together with reference TRBV7-8 and TRBJ1-1, the CDR3 gives the full variable domain: GAGVSQSPRYKVAKRGQDVALRCDPISGHVSLFWYQQALGQGPEFLTYFQNEAQLDKSGLPSDRFFAERPEGSVSTLKIQRTQQEDSAVYLCASSPRERMMNTEAFFGQGTRLTVV.

This clone occurred a few times. The J gene is TRBJ2-1, the V gene TRBV6-1; TRBD2 matches 13 bases. CDR1 is MNHNS and CDR2 is SASEGT in the germline V gene. V trimming: 10 bases; J trimming: 10 bases; junction bases outside the gene matches: 10. The CDR3 consists of 14 residues. CDR3 DNA: TGTGCCACCAAAGGACTAGCGGGAGCAGGGGAGCAGTTCTTC. This codes for CATKGLAGAGEQFF.

The chain recombines TRBV27 with TRBJ2-1; maybe TRBD2 (5 bases). The CDR3 loop spans 14 amino acids. Germline CDR1 is MNHEY and CDR2 is SMNVEV (reference sequence). V was pared by 0 bases and J by 5 bases, with 8 bases between. The CDR3 here is CASSLSWRNNEQFF. The CDR3 DNA follows: TGTGCCAGCAGTTTATCCTGGAGGAACAATGAGCAGTTCTTC.

The chain couples TRBV11-2 to TRBJ2-7, with 9 bases that match TRBD1. J gave up 9 bases and V 0 bases, and 12 bases lay outside the gene matches. The CDR3 has 16 amino acids. CDR1 SGHAT and CDR2 FQNNGV come from the germline V gene. The CDR3 DNA follows: TGTGCCAGCAGCTTAGACCCGGGACAGGGCCTATTGTCGCAGTACTTC. Translated: CASSLDPGQGLLSQYF. The full variable domain, rest sourced from reference TRBV11-2 and TRBJ2-7, is EAGVAQSPRYKIIEKRQSVAFWCNPISGHATLYWYQQILGQGPKLLIQFQNNGVVDDSQLPKDRFSAERLKGVDSTLKIQPAKLEDSAVYLCASSLDPGQGLLSQYFGPGTRLTVT.

The CDR3: CASSLKGQGSRSPLHF. The DNA of the CDR3 is TGTGCCAGCAGCTTGAAGGGTCAGGGATCGAGATCACCCCTCCACTTT. V and J are TRBV5-6 and TRBJ1-6, with D perhaps TRBD1 (5 bases). The CDR3 has 16 residues. CDR1 is SGHDT, CDR2 YYEEEE, per germline. The germline V and J ends were trimmed by 1 base and 10 bases, with 18 bases remaining between them.

The gene calls are TRBV4-3 and TRBJ2-1; 11 nucleotides agree with TRBD2. The CDR3 contains 18 residues. Germline V gene sequence: CDR1 LGHNA, CDR2 YSLEER. Trimming took 2 bases from V and 0 from J; bases not matched to a gene: 6. The CDR3 is CASSQTSGRASSYNEQFF. DNA for the CDR3: TGCGCCAGCAGCCAAACTAGCGGGAGAGCCAGCTCCTACAATGAGCAGTTCTTC.

About this clone itself: A much larger clonotype is one base distant, so this may be a read error. Other DNA sequences in this specimen translate into the identical CDR3. CDR3 coding DNA: TGTGCCAGCAGCTTAGAGGGAGGGGGCACTGAAGCTTTCTTT. This encodes CASSLEGGGTEAFF. The rearrangement links TRBV13 to TRBJ1-1; D is possibly TRBD1 (6 bases). Germline V CDR1 and CDR2: PRHDT, FYEKMQ (reference sequence). Trimming removed 1 base from V and 4 bases from J, with 10 bases in between. The length of the CDR3 is 14 residues.

As regards this clone: A junction boundary mismatches the germline segment, possibly from a read error. This rearrangement joins TRBV5-4 to TRBJ1-1; 8 nucleotides agree with TRBD1. CDR3 length: 15 amino acids. The V gene's germline CDR1 is SGHNT and CDR2 YYREEE (reference sequence). The chain's CDR3 is CASSLDRAGGTEAFF. The DNA for the CDR3 is TGTGCCAGCAGTTTGGACAGGGCAGGAGGAACTGAAGCTTTCTTT.

The chain carries TRBV6-5 and TRBJ1-5; D gene unclear. There are 13 residues in the CDR3. The germline gives CDR1 MNHEY, CDR2 SVGAGI. Trimming removed 3 bases from V and 4 bases from J, with 7 bases in between. CDR3 amino acids: CASSYTVNQPQHF. CDR3 sequence (DNA): TGTGCCAGCAGTTATACAGTAAATCAGCCCCAGCATTTT.

V usage is TRBV6-6 and J usage is TRBJ1-5, with D maybe TRBD1 (6 bases). Germline loops: CDR1 MNHNY, CDR2 SVGAGI (reference sequence). The CDR3 extends over 14 amino acids. V was trimmed by 5 bases and J by 4 bases, leaving 12 bases between them. As DNA, the CDR3 is TGTGCCAGCAGTCCACAGGGAGGGAATCAGCCCCAGCATTTT. It translates to CASSPQGGNQPQHF.